This TCR beta chain was observed in a study of cytomegalovirus exposure and HLA in healthy donors. Study conclusions and caveats: Specificity for CMV antigens was confirmed in vitro for a few of the CMV-associated chains. Compared with the roughly 730-donor mean, an Asian-associated ancestry cluster reportedly had fewer N-insertions, according to a later analysis.

About this clone: The target antigen is unknown.

The PCR contained 60 Vbeta and 13 Jbeta primers. Using immunoSEQ multiplex PCR, the repertoire was profiled, and TCRdb retains in-frame clones only, with some absent. The sample consists of about 160,000 clones, roughly 85% of them appearing once. The CDR3 loop spans 18 amino acids. The germline V gene encodes CDR1 SGHRS and CDR2 YFSETQ. V lost 0 bases, J lost 0 bases, and 17 bases lay in between. The TCR originated in a man in his forties in good health and CMV-seronegative. Input material: PBMCs. V is TRBV5-1 and J is TRBJ2-3, with a tentative D call TRBD2 (5 bases). CDR3 coding DNA: TGCGCCAGCAGCTTGGGCGGGTTCCGCGGCAGTAGCACAGATACGCAGTATTTT. Residues: CASSLGGFRGSSTDTQYF.